Included here is one T cell receptor beta chain sequence, with context. As yet, its antigen is unknown. Other DNA variants within this sample encode the same CDR3. The data originate from a study of shared clonotypes between healthy human individuals. Overall study context: A few men and a couple of women, aged 18 to 49, were donors. Per donor, CD8 memory used one plate, CD8 naive used two, CD4 memory used three and CD4 naive used three. Points from the study as a whole: The sole specimen, blood, was sampled, and tissue repertoires likely differ.

For every subset, genomic DNA was evenly distributed across several immunoSEQ plates. The method was immunoSEQ multiplex PCR; TCRdb's version includes in-frame clones alone and lacks a portion of them. The sample holds about 320,000 clones, around 86% seen once. Germline CDR1 and CDR2: SGHNT and YYREEE (reference sequence). CDR3 length: 12 residues. V was shortened by 2 bases and J by 7 bases, with 7 bases between the two germline ends. V usage is TRBV5-4 and J usage is TRBJ2-1; D is undetermined. The sequence was collected from a man younger than 35 in good health. Sequenced input: memory CD8+ T cells sorted from blood. As to subset: CD45RO+ cells pooled with CCR7-negative TemRA cells. CDR3 bases: TGTGCCAGCAGCTTCCTCGGAAATGAGCAGTTCTTC. It is translated as CASSFLGNEQFF.